Listed below are T cell receptor beta chains from one sample, sequenced in a study of cytomegalovirus exposure and HLA in healthy donors. Measured with immunoSEQ multiplex PCR; TCRdb has only the in-frame clones, and not every one. Among 30,000 to 40,000 clones, just under 95% were seen once, and the ten largest hold 3% to 3.5%. Source material: PBMCs. The receptors come from a young man in good health and CMV-seronegative. The CDR3 runs from the conserved cysteine through the conserved F or W. A D gene is named only where the DNA matches it firmly. Clone size is given for some rows only: seen once, a few or many times, or a class if the clone is expanded.

j_call: TRBJ1-5
d_call: TRBD1
v_call: TRBV19
clone_size: NA
cdr3_aa: CASTLDRVQPQHF
cdr3_nt: TGTGCCAGTACCTTGGACAGGGTTCAGCCCCAGCATTTT

j_call: TRBJ2-3
d_call: TRBD2
v_call: TRBV11-1
clone_size: NA
cdr3_aa: CASSPGLAGGRSTDTQYF
cdr3_nt: TGTGCCAGCAGCCCAGGACTAGCGGGGGGCCGTAGCACAGATACGCAGTATTTT

j_call: TRBJ2-2
d_call: TRBD2
v_call: TRBV6-1
clone_size: NA
cdr3_aa: CASSGTSGVMGELFF
cdr3_nt: TGTGCCAGCAGTGGGACTAGCGGGGTGATGGGGGAGCTGTTTTTT

j_call: TRBJ1-1
d_call: NA
v_call: TRBV7-9
clone_size: NA
cdr3_aa: CASSFGQIVTEAFF
cdr3_nt: TGTGCCAGCAGCTTCGGACAGATTGTGACTGAAGCTTTCTTT

j_call: TRBJ2-1
d_call: TRBD2
v_call: TRBV5-6
clone_size: NA
cdr3_aa: CASSVGTSPEQFF
cdr3_nt: TGTGCCAGCAGCGTAGGGACTAGCCCTGAGCAGTTCTTC

j_call: TRBJ2-7
d_call: TRBD1
v_call: TRBV9
clone_size: NA
cdr3_aa: CASSVEEGQGYEQYF
cdr3_nt: TGTGCCAGCAGCGTAGAAGAAGGACAGGGGTACGAGCAGTACTTC

j_call: TRBJ2-5
d_call: NA
v_call: TRBV7-9
clone_size: once
cdr3_aa: CASSPPQGSLIETQYF
cdr3_nt: TGTGCCAGCAGCCCCCCCCAGGGTTCCCTTATAGAGACCCAGTACTTC

j_call: TRBJ1-2
d_call: NA
v_call: TRBV6-6
clone_size: few
cdr3_aa: CASRSITVSYGYTF
cdr3_nt: TGTGCCAGCAGAAGTATCACAGTCAGCTATGGCTACACCTTC

j_call: TRBJ1-4
d_call: NA
v_call: TRBV29-1
clone_size: NA
cdr3_aa: CSVGSYEKLFF
cdr3_nt: TGCAGCGTTGGATCCTACGAAAAACTGTTTTTT

j_call: TRBJ1-1
d_call: NA
v_call: TRBV18
clone_size: NA
cdr3_aa: CASSPTGGEAFF
cdr3_nt: TGTGCCAGCTCACCAACCGGGGGGGAAGCTTTCTTT

j_call: TRBJ1-2
d_call: TRBD1
v_call: TRBV10-3
clone_size: NA
cdr3_aa: CAISEALGQGPSEYGYTF
cdr3_nt: TGTGCCATCAGTGAGGCGTTAGGACAGGGCCCATCGGAATATGGCTACACCTTC

j_call: TRBJ1-3
d_call: NA
v_call: TRBV5-1
clone_size: NA
cdr3_aa: CASRSRNTIYF
cdr3_nt: TGCGCCAGCAGGTCAAGAAACACCATATATTTT

j_call: TRBJ2-6
d_call: NA
v_call: TRBV28
clone_size: NA
cdr3_aa: CASSLSGLPSGANVLTF
cdr3_nt: TGTGCCAGCAGTTTAAGCGGCCTCCCCTCTGGGGCCAACGTCCTGACTTTC

j_call: TRBJ1-3
d_call: TRBD1
v_call: TRBV10-1
clone_size: NA
cdr3_aa: CASSDGTGPGNTIYF
cdr3_nt: TGCGCCAGCAGTGACGGGACAGGACCTGGAAACACCATATATTTT

j_call: TRBJ2-7
d_call: NA
v_call: TRBV13
clone_size: few
cdr3_aa: CASSLPSYEQYF
cdr3_nt: TGTGCCAGCAGCCTACCCTCCTACGAGCAGTACTTC

j_call: TRBJ2-7
d_call: NA
v_call: TRBV6-5
clone_size: once
cdr3_aa: CASSYEGGGSYEQYF
cdr3_nt: TGTGCCAGCAGTTATGAAGGGGGGGGCTCCTACGAGCAGTACTTC

j_call: TRBJ2-7
d_call: TRBD2
v_call: TRBV5-4
clone_size: NA
cdr3_aa: CASSSRTSGAGPPYF
cdr3_nt: TGTGCCAGCAGCTCGAGGACTAGCGGGGCCGGACCCCCTTACTTC

j_call: TRBJ2-7
d_call: NA
v_call: TRBV6-6
clone_size: once
cdr3_aa: CASSPWEGDEQYF
cdr3_nt: TGTGCCAGCAGTCCCTGGGAGGGGGACGAGCAGTACTTC

j_call: TRBJ1-1
d_call: TRBD1
v_call: TRBV19
clone_size: NA
cdr3_aa: CASKFTGTGQTEAFF
cdr3_nt: TGTGCCAGTAAGTTCACCGGGACAGGGCAAACTGAAGCTTTCTTT

j_call: TRBJ1-4
d_call: NA
v_call: TRBV23-1
clone_size: NA
cdr3_aa: CASRPRGYNEKLFF
cdr3_nt: TGCGCCAGCAGGCCGCGGGGGTATAATGAAAAACTGTTTTTT

j_call: TRBJ1-4
d_call: NA
v_call: TRBV7-2
clone_size: NA
cdr3_aa: CASSQGLRVGEKLFF
cdr3_nt: TGTGCCAGCAGCCAGGGACTCAGGGTGGGTGAAAAACTGTTTTTT

j_call: TRBJ2-3
d_call: TRBD2
v_call: TRBV7-8
clone_size: NA
cdr3_aa: CASSIRLAGVSDTQYF
cdr3_nt: TGTGCCAGCAGCATTCGACTAGCGGGGGTTTCAGATACGCAGTATTTT

j_call: TRBJ2-2
d_call: TRBD2
v_call: TRBV19
clone_size: NA
cdr3_aa: CATIGDRTSGINTGELFF
cdr3_nt: TGTGCTACCATCGGGGACCGGACTAGCGGGATCAACACCGGGGAGCTGTTTTTT